Each of the 28 T cell receptor beta chains below was sequenced from the same sample in a study of cytomegalovirus exposure and HLA in healthy donors. With 60 Vbeta and 13 Jbeta primers, the PCR was carried out. TCRdb keeps only in-frame clones here, not all; method: immunoSEQ multiplex PCR. The sample includes roughly 78,000 clones, about 60% of them seen just once. Sequenced material: PBMCs. The receptors derive from a man aged 25 to 40 in good health and CMV-seropositive.

This clone was observed a handful of times. The chain carries TRBV4-2 and TRBJ2-1; 11 bases agree with TRBD2. Trimming removed 1 base from V and 1 base from J; junction bases left unmatched: 6. Germline V lookup: CDR1 LGHNA, CDR2 YNFKEQ. CDR3 length: 18 amino acids. The CDR3 is CASSQVGTSGASYNEQFF. CDR3 in DNA: TGTGCCAGCAGCCAAGTGGGGACTAGCGGCGCGTCCTACAATGAGCAGTTCTTC.

This chain links TRBV7-2 with TRBJ1-3; D perhaps matches TRBD1 (6 bases). Trimming pared 6 bases from V and 0 bases from J, leaving 12 bases between. There are 15 residues in the CDR3. CDR1 SGHTA and CDR2 FQGNSA come from the germline V gene. This CDR3 is CASRGGPNSGNTIYF. CDR3 sequence (DNA): TGTGCCAGCAGAGGGGGACCGAACTCTGGAAACACCATATATTTT.

The chain is built from TRBV9 and TRBJ2-1, with D hard to call. From germline, CDR1 is SGDLS and CDR2 YYNGEE. V lost 0 bases and J 0 bases, leaving 10 bases between the germline ends. This CDR3 spans 16 amino acids. CDR3 in DNA: TGTGCCAGCAGCGTAGTCCCGGGTGGCTCCTACAATGAGCAGTTCTTC. Translated, it gives CASSVVPGGSYNEQFF.

This clone was detected a few times. The chain is built from TRBV5-4 and TRBJ2-3; 13 bases agree with TRBD2. The CDR3 is made up of 16 amino acids. The V gene end was trimmed by 4 bases and the J gene end by 8 bases; junction bases not matched to a gene: 10. The germline V gene encodes CDR1 SGHNT and CDR2 YYREEE (reference sequence). The CDR3 DNA follows: TGTGCCAGCAGCACGGGACTAGCGGGGCTTAAGGGTACGCAGTATTTT. This sequence encodes CASSTGLAGLKGTQYF. The full variable domain, in which reference TRBV5-4 and TRBJ2-3 provide the parts outside the CDR3, is ETGVTQSPTHLIKTRGQQVTLRCSSQSGHNTVSWYQQALGQGPQFIFQYYREEENGRGNFPPRFSGLQFPNYSSELNVNALELDDSALYLCASSTGLAGLKGTQYFGPGTRLTVL.

The CDR3 sequence: CASTRTGTTNEKLFF. The CDR3 bases are TGCGCCAGCACCCGGACAGGGACAACTAATGAAAAACTGTTTTTT. V usage is TRBV5-1 and J usage is TRBJ1-4, with 8 bases aligning to TRBD1. This CDR3 has 15 amino acids. J lost 0 bases, V lost 6 bases, and 4 bases had no gene match. Germline CDR1 reads SGHRS; CDR2 reads YFSETQ.

The chain couples TRBV4-1 to TRBJ2-3, with D unclear. This CDR3 has 14 amino acids. The V end lost 0 bases, the J end lost 2 bases, and 6 bases lay between the germline ends. Germline CDR1 is MGHRA and CDR2 is YSYEKL. CDR3 sequence (DNA): TGCGCCAGCAGCCAAGATAAGCCCACAGATACGCAGTATTTT. This translates into CASSQDKPTDTQYF.

This clone showed up just a few times. This sequence joins TRBV28 and TRBJ2-2; a weak D match, TRBD2 (5 bases). This CDR3 comprises 15 residues. V was clipped by 1 base and J by 4 bases, with 10 bases between them. Germline CDR1 MDHEN, CDR2 SYDVKM. CDR3 loop: CASSLFRGITGELFF. The CDR3 region has the DNA TGTGCCAGCAGTTTATTCCGGGGAATCACCGGGGAGCTGTTTTTT.

The gene calls are TRBV28 and TRBJ2-1; 10 positions agree with TRBD2. The CDR3 contains 14 residues. With 7 bases clipped from V and 6 bases from J, the junction kept 6 bases outside the gene matches. Germline assignment: CDR1 MDHEN and CDR2 SYDVKM. DNA for the CDR3: TGTGCCAGCACAGCGGGAGGGCCTGGCAATGAGCAGTTCTTC. Translation gives CASTAGGPGNEQFF. The complete variable domain, with remaining parts taken from reference TRBV28 and TRBJ2-1, reads DVKVTQSSRYLVKRTGEKVFLECVQDMDHENMFWYRQDPGLGLRLIYFSYDVKMKEKGDIPEGYSVSREKKERFSLILESASTNQTSMYLCASTAGGPGNEQFFGPGTRLTVL.

V is TRBV18 and J is TRBJ2-5, with 8 bases lining up with TRBD1. With 4 bases clipped from V and 3 bases from J, the junction kept 4 bases outside the gene matches. This CDR3 comprises 14 residues. The V gene's germline CDR1 is KGHSH and CDR2 LQKENI. The CDR3 DNA sequence: TGTGCCAGCTCACAGGGGACAGGAAAAGAGACCCAGTACTTC. This encodes CASSQGTGKETQYF.

The chain joins TRBV4-2 to TRBJ2-5, with 11 bases fitting TRBD2. Germline V CDR1 and CDR2: LGHNA, YNFKEQ. The CDR3 totals 15 residues. V shed 4 bases and J 2 bases; nucleotides not matched to a gene: 3. This CDR3 reads CASSPRTSGQETQYF. DNA of the CDR3: TGTGCCAGCAGCCCGCGGACTAGCGGGCAAGAGACCCAGTACTTC.

This chain connects TRBV6-1 to TRBJ2-3; no reliable D call. Trimming removed 6 bases at V and 0 bases at J, with 10 bases between. Germline lookup yields CDR1 MNHNS and CDR2 SASEGT. This CDR3 spans 14 amino acids. The CDR3 sequence: CASRVTSSTDTQYF. The CDR3 nucleotides read TGTGCCAGCAGGGTGACATCTAGCACAGATACGCAGTATTTT.

This chain links TRBV6-1 with TRBJ1-5, with TRBD1 matching over 11 bases. Losses at the gene ends were 8 bases for V and 7 bases for J; bases not matched to a gene: 7. Germline V gene data show CDR1 as MNHNS and CDR2 as SASEGT. The CDR3 length is 14 residues. CDR3 loop: CASDAGQGEQPQHF. DNA of the CDR3: TGTGCCAGCGACGCGGGACAGGGGGAGCAGCCCCAGCATTTT.

This clone has just a few counts. The DNA for the CDR3 is TGTGCCTGGAGGGGGACAGGGTTGAACACTGAAGCTTTCTTT. This encodes CAWRGTGLNTEAFF. The rearrangement joins TRBV30 to TRBJ1-1, with 9 bases identical to TRBD1. Trimming took 3 bases from V and 0 from J; bases not matched to a gene: 2. Germline loops: CDR1 GTSNPN, CDR2 SVGIG (reference sequence). The CDR3 consists of 14 residues.

The V and J genes are TRBV7-2 and TRBJ2-1, with 7 nucleotides matching TRBD2. J lost 5 bases, V lost 5 bases, and 9 bases had no gene match. The CDR3 is 15 amino acids. The germline gives CDR1 SGHTA, CDR2 FQGNSA. The CDR3 DNA sequence: TGTGCCAGCAGCCCACCATGGGCGGGAGACAATGAGCAGTTCTTC. Translated, it gives CASSPPWAGDNEQFF.

J is TRBJ2-2 and V is TRBV28; D uncertain. V was pared by 5 bases and J by 7 bases, with 11 bases between. The CDR3 spans 13 residues. From germline, CDR1 is MDHEN and CDR2 SYDVKM. The CDR3 spells CASSLNMYGELFF. The CDR3 nucleotides read TGTGCCAGCAGTCTCAACATGTACGGGGAGCTGTTTTTT.

The V and J genes are TRBV19 and TRBJ2-5; D remains ambiguous. V was cut by 3 bases and J by 1 base, with 9 bases left in between. Germline V gives CDR1 LNHDA, CDR2 SQIVND (reference sequence). The CDR3 is 14 residues long. The CDR3 coding sequence is TGTGCCAGTAGTATGAGTCACAGCCAAGAGACCCAGTACTTC. Its translation: CASSMSHSQETQYF.

The chain employs TRBV4-2 and TRBJ2-1; D remains unclear. CDR3 length equals 12 residues. Trimming pared 3 bases from V and 10 bases from J, leaving 10 bases between. Germline V gene lookup returns CDR1 LGHNA and CDR2 YNFKEQ. The CDR3 DNA reads as TGTGCCAGCAGCCAGGTGAGCGACGAGCAGTTCTTC. Translation: CASSQVSDEQFF.

The sample holds a few counts of this clone. The CDR3 bases are TGTGCCAGCAGCTTAGCGAGCGGTACGCAGTATTTT. Its protein product is CASSLASGTQYF. This chain links TRBV7-2 with TRBJ2-3; possible D gene TRBD2, 5 bases. Trimming pared 0 bases from V and 8 bases from J, leaving 6 bases between. Germline loops: CDR1 SGHTA, CDR2 FQGNSA. CDR3 length equals 12 residues.

V is TRBV7-9 and J is TRBJ2-5, with a weak D call TRBD1 (6 bases). The DNA end lines up better with TRBJ2-7; the J call may be wrong. Per germline, CDR1 SEHNR and CDR2 FQNEAQ (reference sequence). The length of the CDR3 is 14 residues. The CDR3, as DNA: TGTGCCAGCAGCTCCCAGGGGAAAGCCTACGAGCAGTACTTC. Translating it yields CASSSQGKAYEQYF.

This clone was seen more than once but under ten times. The chain recombines TRBV2 with TRBJ2-7, with 7 positions matching TRBD2. The CDR3 covers 15 residues. Germline V gene sequence: CDR1 SNHLY, CDR2 FYNNEI. V lost 6 bases, J lost 4 bases, and 12 bases stayed unmatched. The CDR3 protein is CASSPESGKEYEQYF. CDR3 in DNA: TGTGCCAGCAGCCCCGAGAGCGGGAAGGAGTACGAGCAGTACTTC.

The gene calls are TRBV7-6 and TRBJ1-5; D gene ambiguous. The CDR3 has 12 residues. V was trimmed by 4 bases and J by 4 bases, leaving 5 bases between them. The germline V gene has CDR1 SGHVS and CDR2 FNYEAQ. The CDR3 bases are TGTGCCAGCAGCTCGGGAAATCAGCCCCAGCATTTT. This codes for CASSSGNQPQHF.

V and J are TRBV7-6 and TRBJ2-7; 10 bases map to TRBD2. Losses at the gene ends were 4 bases for V and 3 bases for J; bases not matched to a gene: 6. The CDR3 spans 15 residues. In germline, CDR1 is SGHVS, CDR2 FNYEAQ. CDR3: CASSSTSGNIYEQYF. The CDR3 DNA reads TGTGCCAGCAGCTCTACTAGCGGGAATATCTACGAGCAGTACTTC.

This chain's CDR3 is CASSQEQDTSGADTQYF. CDR3 sequence (DNA): TGCGCCAGCAGCCAAGAACAAGATACTAGCGGGGCAGATACGCAGTATTTT. The chain combines TRBV4-1 with TRBJ2-3; 10 nucleotides agree with TRBD2. CDR3 length equals 17 residues. The germline gives CDR1 MGHRA, CDR2 YSYEKL. Trimming took 0 bases from V and 4 from J; bases not matched to a gene: 7.

J is TRBJ1-6 and V is TRBV6-5, with a weak D call TRBD1 (5 bases). This CDR3 comprises 15 residues. The V and J ends lost 7 bases and 7 bases respectively, with 17 bases between them. Germline V gene data show CDR1 as MNHEY and CDR2 as SVGAGI. The CDR3 is CASKGRGRDNSPLHF. Written as DNA, the CDR3 is TGTGCCAGCAAAGGGCGGGGCAGGGACAATTCACCCCTCCACTTT.

This sequence joins TRBV4-3 and TRBJ1-4; 10 bases are a match to TRBD1. The CDR3 is 15 amino acids. Trimming at V came to 5 bases and at J to 7 bases, leaving 7 bases not matched to a gene. Germline V gene sequence: CDR1 LGHNA, CDR2 YSLEER. CDR3 sequence (DNA): TGCGCCAGCAGCAGGACAGGGGGACAGATTGAAAAACTGTTTTTT. Translating gives CASSRTGGQIEKLFF.

The J gene is TRBJ2-4, the V gene TRBV27; D not certain. Germline lookup yields CDR1 MNHEY and CDR2 SMNVEV (reference sequence). Deletions cut 2 bases from V and 3 bases from J, with 11 bases between. This CDR3 has 15 amino acids. CDR3 in DNA: TGTGCCAGCAGTTTAATCCCTAACGGCAAAAACATTCAGTACTTC. Amino acid sequence: CASSLIPNGKNIQYF.

This clone occurred a few times. V and J are TRBV5-1 and TRBJ2-7; 7 bases match TRBD2. V trimming: 1 base; J trimming: 5 bases; junction bases outside the gene matches: 12. The length of the CDR3 is 16 residues. Looked up from germline, CDR1 is SGHRS and CDR2 is YFSETQ. The CDR3 DNA reads TGCGCCAGCAGCTTGATCCTCGGTAGCGGGCTTGACGAGCAGTACTTC. It translates to CASSLILGSGLDEQYF.

Here the CDR3 reads CASSLVGENTEAFF. For the CDR3, the DNA is TGCGCCAGCAGCTTGGTCGGGGAGAACACTGAAGCTTTCTTT. The rearrangement links TRBV5-1 to TRBJ1-1; D unresolved. Germline lookup yields CDR1 SGHRS and CDR2 YFSETQ. Trimming removed 0 bases from V and 1 base from J, with 7 bases in between. This CDR3 spans 14 amino acids.